Listed here is a single T cell receptor beta chain. A UMI-containing oligonucleotide was joined by 3' ligation to the TCR cDNA template. RNA was extracted from around 2.5 ml of whole blood of healthy adults. The SP2 primer and nested alpha and beta constant region primers amplified ligated cDNA in four rounds. TCRdb reprocessed the 5' RACE reads via MiXCR and lists one record per CDR3 protein. The sample yields roughly 62,000 distinct CDR3 sequences, over 7% seen once. This specimen belongs to a study of naive and memory T cell subsets. The CDR3 has 16 residues. Trimming removed 2 bases from V and 7 bases from J, with 15 bases in between. Germline CDR1 MNHNY, CDR2 SVGAGI (reference sequence).

The sequence derives from a male donor in good health. The chain couples TRBV6-6 to TRBJ1-6; D ambiguous. CDR3 coding DNA: TGTGCCAGCAGTTACGGGTTCGGTGGTAGGAATTCACCCCTCCACTTT. This sequence encodes CASSYGFGGRNSPLHF.